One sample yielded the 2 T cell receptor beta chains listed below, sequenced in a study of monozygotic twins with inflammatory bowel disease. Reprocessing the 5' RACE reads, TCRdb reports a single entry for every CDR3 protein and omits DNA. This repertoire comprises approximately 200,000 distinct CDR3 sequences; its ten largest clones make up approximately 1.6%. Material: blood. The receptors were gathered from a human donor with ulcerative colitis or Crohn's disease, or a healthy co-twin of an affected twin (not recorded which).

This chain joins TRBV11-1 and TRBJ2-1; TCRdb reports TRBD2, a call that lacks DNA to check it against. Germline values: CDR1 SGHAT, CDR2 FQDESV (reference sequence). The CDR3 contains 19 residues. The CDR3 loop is CASSSKLSLAGERVHEQFF.

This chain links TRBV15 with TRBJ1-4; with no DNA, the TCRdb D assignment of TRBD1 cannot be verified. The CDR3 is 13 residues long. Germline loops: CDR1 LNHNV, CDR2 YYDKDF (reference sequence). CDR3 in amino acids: CATSIDRGSKLFF.